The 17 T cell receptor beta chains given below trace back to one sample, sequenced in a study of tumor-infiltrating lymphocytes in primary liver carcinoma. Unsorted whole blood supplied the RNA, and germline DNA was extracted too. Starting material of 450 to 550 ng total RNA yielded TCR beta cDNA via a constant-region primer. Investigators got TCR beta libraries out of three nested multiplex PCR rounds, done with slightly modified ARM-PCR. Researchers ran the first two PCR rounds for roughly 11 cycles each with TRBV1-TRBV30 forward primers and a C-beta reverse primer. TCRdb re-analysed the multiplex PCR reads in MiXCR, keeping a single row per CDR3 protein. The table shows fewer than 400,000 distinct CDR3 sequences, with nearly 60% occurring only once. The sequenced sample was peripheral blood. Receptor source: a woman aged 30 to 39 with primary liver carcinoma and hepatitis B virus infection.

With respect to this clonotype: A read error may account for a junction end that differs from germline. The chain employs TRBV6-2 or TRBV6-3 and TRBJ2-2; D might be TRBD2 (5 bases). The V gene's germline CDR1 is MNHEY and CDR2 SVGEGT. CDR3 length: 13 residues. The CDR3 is CASIKANTGELLF. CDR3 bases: TGTGCCAGCATTAAGGCGAACACCGGGGAGCTGCTTTTT.

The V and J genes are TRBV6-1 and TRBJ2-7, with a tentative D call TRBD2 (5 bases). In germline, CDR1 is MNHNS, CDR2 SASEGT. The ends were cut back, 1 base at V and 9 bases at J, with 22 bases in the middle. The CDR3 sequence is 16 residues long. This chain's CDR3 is CASSEGSGIAGRGQYF. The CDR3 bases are TGTGCCAGCAGTGAAGGATCCGGGATAGCCGGTCGCGGGCAGTACTTC.

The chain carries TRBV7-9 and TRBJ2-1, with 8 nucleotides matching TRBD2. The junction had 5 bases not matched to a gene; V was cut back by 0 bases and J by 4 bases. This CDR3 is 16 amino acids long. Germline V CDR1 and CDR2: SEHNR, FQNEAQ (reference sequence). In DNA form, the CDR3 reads TGTGCCAGCAGCTTAGCATCGGGACTAGGTTACAATGAGCAGTTCTTC. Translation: CASSLASGLGYNEQFF.

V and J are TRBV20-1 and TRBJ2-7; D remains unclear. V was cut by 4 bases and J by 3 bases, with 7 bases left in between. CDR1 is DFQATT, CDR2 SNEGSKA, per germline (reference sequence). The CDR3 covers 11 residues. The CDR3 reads CSATGFYEQYF. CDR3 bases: TGCAGTGCTACAGGATTCTACGAGCAGTACTTC.

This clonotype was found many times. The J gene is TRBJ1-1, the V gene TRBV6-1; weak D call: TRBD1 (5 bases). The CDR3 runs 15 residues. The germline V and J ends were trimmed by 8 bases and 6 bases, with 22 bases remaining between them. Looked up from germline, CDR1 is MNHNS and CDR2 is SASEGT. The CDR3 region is CASQSQPGVMAEAFF. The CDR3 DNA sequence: TGTGCCAGCCAGTCTCAGCCGGGGGTCATGGCTGAAGCTTTCTTT.

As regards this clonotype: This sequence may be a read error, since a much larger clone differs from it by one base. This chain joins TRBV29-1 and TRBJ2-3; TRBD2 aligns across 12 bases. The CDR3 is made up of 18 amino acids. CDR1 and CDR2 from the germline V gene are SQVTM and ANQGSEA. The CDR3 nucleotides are TGCAGCGTTGAAGGTTTGAGGCTAGCGGGAGGGAGCACAGATACGGAGTATTTT. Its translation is CSVEGLRLAGGSTDTEYF.

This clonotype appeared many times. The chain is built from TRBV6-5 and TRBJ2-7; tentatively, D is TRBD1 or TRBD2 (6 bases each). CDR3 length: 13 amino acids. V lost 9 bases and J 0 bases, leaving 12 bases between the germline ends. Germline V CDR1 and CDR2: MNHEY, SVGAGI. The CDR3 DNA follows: TGTGCCAGTGTCGGAGGGGGCTCCTACGAGCAGTACTTC. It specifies CASVGGGSYEQYF.

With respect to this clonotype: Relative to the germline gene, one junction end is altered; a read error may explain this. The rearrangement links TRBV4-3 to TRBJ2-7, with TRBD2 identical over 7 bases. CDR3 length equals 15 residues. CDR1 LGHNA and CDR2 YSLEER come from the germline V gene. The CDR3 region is CARSQGTIGSWEQYF. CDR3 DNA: TGCGCCAGAAGCCAAGGGACTATCGGGAGCTGGGAGCAGTACTTC.

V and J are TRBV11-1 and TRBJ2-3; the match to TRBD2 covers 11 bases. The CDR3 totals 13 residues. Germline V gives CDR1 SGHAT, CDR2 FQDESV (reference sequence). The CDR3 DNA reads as TGTGTCAACGGATCGACTAGCGGGAATACGCAGTATTTT. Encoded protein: CVNGSTSGNTQYF.

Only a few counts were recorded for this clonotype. DNA for the CDR3: TGCGCCAGCAGCCAAGATGGGGGGAGCTCCTACGAGCAGTACTTC. Residues: CASSQDGGSSYEQYF. The chain is built from TRBV4-1 and TRBJ2-7; a possible D gene is TRBD2 (6 bases). CDR3 length: 15 residues. Germline values: CDR1 MGHRA, CDR2 YSYEKL. With 0 bases removed from V and 0 bases from J, the gap between germline ends came to 9 bases.

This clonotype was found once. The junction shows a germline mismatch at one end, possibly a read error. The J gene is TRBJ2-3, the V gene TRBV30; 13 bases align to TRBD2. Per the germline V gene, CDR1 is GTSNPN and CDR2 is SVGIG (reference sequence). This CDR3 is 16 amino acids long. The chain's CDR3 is CTWSPGLAGVTDTQYF. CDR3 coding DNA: TGTACCTGGAGCCCCGGACTAGCGGGGGTCACAGATACGCAGTATTTT. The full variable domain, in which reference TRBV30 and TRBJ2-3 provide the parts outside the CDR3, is SQTIHQWPATLVQPVGSPLSLECTVEGTSNPNLYWYRQAAGRGLQLLFYSVGIGQISSEVPQNLSASRPQDRQFILSSKKLLLSDSGFYLCTWSPGLAGVTDTQYFGPGTRLTVL.

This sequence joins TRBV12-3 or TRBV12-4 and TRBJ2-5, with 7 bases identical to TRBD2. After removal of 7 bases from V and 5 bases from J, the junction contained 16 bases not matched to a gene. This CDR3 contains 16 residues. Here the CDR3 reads CASTTVGGNNSETQYF. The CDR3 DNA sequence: TGTGCCAGCACCACCGTGGGGGGGAATAATTCGGAGACCCAGTACTTC.

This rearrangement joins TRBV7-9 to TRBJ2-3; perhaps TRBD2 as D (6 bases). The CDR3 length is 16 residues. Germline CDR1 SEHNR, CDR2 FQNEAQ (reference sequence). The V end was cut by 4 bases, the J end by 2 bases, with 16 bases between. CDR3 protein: CASSYGLATFTDTQYF. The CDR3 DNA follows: TGTGCCAGCAGCTACGGCCTAGCGACCTTCACAGATACGCAGTATTTT.

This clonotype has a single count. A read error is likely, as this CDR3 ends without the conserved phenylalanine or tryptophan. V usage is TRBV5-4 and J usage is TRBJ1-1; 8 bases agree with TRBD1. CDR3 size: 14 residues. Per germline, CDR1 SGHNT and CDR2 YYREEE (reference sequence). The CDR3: CAGSSSDRVTEAFL. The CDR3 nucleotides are TGTGCCGGCAGCTCCTCGGACAGGGTAACTGAAGCTTTCCTT.

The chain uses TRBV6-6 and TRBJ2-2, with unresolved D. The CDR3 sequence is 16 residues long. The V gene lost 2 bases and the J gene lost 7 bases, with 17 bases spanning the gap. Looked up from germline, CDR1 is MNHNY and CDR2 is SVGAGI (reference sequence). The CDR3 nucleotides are TGTGCCAGCAGTTACCCAAAGGGCGAGGTCATCGGGGAGCTGTTTTTT. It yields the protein CASSYPKGEVIGELFF.

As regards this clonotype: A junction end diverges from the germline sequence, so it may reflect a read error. CDR3 DNA: TGTGCCAGCAGTCCTCTGACTGGGGCCAACGTCCAGACTTTC. This translates into CASSPLTGANVQTF. V is TRBV6-5 and J is TRBJ2-6, with TRBD1 as a possible D gene (5 bases). The germline gives CDR1 MNHEY, CDR2 SVGAGI. CDR3 size: 14 residues.

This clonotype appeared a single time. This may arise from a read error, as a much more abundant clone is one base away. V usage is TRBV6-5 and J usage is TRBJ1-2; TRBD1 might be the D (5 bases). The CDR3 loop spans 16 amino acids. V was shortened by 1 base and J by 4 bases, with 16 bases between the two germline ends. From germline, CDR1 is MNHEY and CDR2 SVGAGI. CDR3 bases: TGTGCCAGCAGTTACTTGGTGGACAAGGGAGGCTATGGCTACACCTTC. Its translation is CASSYLVDKGGYGYTF.